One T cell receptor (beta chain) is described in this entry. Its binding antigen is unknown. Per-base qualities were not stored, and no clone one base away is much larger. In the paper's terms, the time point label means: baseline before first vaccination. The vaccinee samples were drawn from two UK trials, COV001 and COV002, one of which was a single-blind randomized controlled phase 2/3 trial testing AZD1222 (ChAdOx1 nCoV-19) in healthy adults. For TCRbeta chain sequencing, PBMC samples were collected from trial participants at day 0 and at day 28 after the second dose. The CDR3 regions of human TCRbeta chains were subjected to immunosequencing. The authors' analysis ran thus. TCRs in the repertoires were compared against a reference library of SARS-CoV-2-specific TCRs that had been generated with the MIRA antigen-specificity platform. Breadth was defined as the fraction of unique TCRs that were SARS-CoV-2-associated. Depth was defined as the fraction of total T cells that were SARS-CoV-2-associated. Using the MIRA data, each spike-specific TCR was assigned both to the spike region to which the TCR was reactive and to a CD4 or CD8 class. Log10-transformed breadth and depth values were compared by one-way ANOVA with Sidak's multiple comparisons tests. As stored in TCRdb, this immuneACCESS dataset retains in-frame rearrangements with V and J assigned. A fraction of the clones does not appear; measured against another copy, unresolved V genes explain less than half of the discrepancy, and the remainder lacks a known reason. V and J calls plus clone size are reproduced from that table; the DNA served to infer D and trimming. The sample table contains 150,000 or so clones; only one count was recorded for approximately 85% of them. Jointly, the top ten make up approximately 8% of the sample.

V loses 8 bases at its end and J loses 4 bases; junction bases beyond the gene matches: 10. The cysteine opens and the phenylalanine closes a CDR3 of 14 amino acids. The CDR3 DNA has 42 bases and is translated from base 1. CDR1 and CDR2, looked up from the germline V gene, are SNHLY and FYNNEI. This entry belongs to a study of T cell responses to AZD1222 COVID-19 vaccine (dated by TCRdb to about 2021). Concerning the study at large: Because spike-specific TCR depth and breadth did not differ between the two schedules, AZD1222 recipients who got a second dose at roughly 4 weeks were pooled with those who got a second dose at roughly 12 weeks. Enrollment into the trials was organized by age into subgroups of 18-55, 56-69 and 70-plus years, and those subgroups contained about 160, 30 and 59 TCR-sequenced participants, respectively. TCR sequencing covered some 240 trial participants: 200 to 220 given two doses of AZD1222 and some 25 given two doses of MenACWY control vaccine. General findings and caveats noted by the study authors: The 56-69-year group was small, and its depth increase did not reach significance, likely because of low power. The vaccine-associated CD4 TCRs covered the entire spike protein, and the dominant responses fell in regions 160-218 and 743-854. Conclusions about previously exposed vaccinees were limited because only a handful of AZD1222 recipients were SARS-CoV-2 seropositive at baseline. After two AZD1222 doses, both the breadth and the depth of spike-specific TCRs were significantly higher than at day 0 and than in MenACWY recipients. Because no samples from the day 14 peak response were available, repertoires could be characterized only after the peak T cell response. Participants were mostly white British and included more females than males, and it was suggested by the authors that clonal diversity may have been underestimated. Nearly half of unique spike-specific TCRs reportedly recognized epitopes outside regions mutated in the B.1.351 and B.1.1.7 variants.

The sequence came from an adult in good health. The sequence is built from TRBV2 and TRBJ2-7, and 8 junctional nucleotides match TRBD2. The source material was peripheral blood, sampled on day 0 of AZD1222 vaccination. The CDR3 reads CASRGAGERYEQYF. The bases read TGTGCCAGCCGAGGAGCGGGGGAAAGGTACGAGCAGTACTTC.